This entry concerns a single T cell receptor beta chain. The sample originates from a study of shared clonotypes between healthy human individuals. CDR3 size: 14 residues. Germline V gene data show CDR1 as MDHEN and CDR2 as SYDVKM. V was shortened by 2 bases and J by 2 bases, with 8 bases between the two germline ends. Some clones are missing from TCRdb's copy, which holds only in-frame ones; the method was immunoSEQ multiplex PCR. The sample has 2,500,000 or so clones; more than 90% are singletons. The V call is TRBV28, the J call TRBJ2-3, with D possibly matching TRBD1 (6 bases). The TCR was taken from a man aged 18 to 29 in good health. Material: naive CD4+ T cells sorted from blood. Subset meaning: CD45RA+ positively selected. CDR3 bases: TGTGCCAGCAGTTTAAGGGGGTCCACAGATACGCAGTATTTT. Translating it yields CASSLRGSTDTQYF.